These 12 T cell receptor beta chains came from one sample sequenced in a study of blood T cell repertoires in COVID-19 (dated by TCRdb to about 2020). Libraries were built with the immunoSEQ multiplex PCR assay. The table was pulled from immuneACCESS by TCRdb, which kept in-frame rearrangements only. Such tables lose some clones; where checked, under half of the loss comes from unresolved V genes, and the rest has no known cause. This sample holds about 250,000 clones; over 75% were observed only once. The ten largest make up 0.87% of the sample. Sample: peripheral blood. The receptors shown here come from a human donor with COVID-19, enrolled during active disease. The donor label of this sample is uncertain.

CDR3 sequence reads: CASSPTGGSTGYTF. DNA of the CDR3: TGTGCCAGCAGCCCTACAGGGGGCTCGACTGGCTACACCTTC. The chain recombines TRBV14 with TRBJ1-2; 9 nucleotides line up with TRBD1. Germline CDR1 reads SGHDN; CDR2 reads FVKESK. This CDR3 has 14 residues. The V segment lost 4 bases and the J segment 7 bases; nucleotides outside the gene matches: 7.

The chain recombines TRBV5-1 with TRBJ2-7; tentatively, D is TRBD1 (6 bases). Germline values: CDR1 SGHRS, CDR2 YFSETQ. V was cut by 5 bases and J by 0 bases, with 18 bases left in between. The CDR3 covers 16 residues. Written as DNA, the CDR3 is TGCGCCAGCAGTGTTAAGGCAGGGGATTTCTCCTACGAGCAGTACTTC. As protein: CASSVKAGDFSYEQYF.

The chain recombines TRBV19 with TRBJ2-7; unclear D gene. This CDR3 spans 14 amino acids. V lost 5 bases, J lost 3 bases, and 14 bases lay in between. Germline CDR1 reads LNHDA; CDR2 reads SQIVND (reference sequence). The CDR3 DNA follows: TGTGCCAGTAGTGTTGGGCCCGATCTCTACGAGCAGTACTTC. This sequence encodes CASSVGPDLYEQYF. The full variable domain, rest sourced from reference TRBV19 and TRBJ2-7, is DGGITQSPKYLFRKEGQNVTLSCEQNLNHDAMYWYRQDPGQGLRLIYYSQIVNDFQKGDIAEGYSVSREKKESFPLTVTSAQKNPTAFYLCASSVGPDLYEQYFGPGTRLTVT.

A note on this clone: One end of the junction is discordant with germline, which a read error may explain. The V gene is TRBV6-2 or TRBV6-3, the J gene TRBJ1-2; the match to TRBD1 covers 9 bases. CDR3 size: 15 residues. Germline CDR1 MNHEY, CDR2 SVGEGT. The CDR3 nucleotides read TGTGCCAGCAGCTACTCGACAGGGGGGAACTATGGCTACACCTTC. Translating it yields CASSYSTGGNYGYTF.

This clone was seen only a few times. J is TRBJ2-4 and V is TRBV6-4; D is perhaps TRBD1 (5 bases). The CDR3 contains 15 residues. Per the germline V gene, CDR1 is MRHNA and CDR2 is SNTAGT. The V and J ends lost 4 bases and 0 bases respectively, with 10 bases between them. The CDR3 coding sequence is TGTGCCAGCAGTGTTGCAGGGCTAGCCAAAAACATTCAGTACTTC. Its translation is CASSVAGLAKNIQYF.

The gene calls are TRBV7-3 and TRBJ1-2; D is uncertain. V was clipped by 3 bases and J by 6 bases, with 11 bases between them. Per the germline V gene, CDR1 is SGHTA and CDR2 is FQGTGA. The CDR3 is made up of 13 amino acids. CDR3: CASSFPRGNGYTF. The CDR3 region has the DNA TGTGCCAGCAGCTTTCCCCGAGGTAATGGCTACACCTTC.

The chain carries TRBV3-1 (or the pseudogene TRBV3-2) and TRBJ2-5, with TRBD2 matching over 8 bases. Germline CDR1 and CDR2: LGHDT and YNNKEL (reference sequence). This CDR3 has 16 amino acids. V gave up 3 bases and J gave up 5 bases; unmatched junction bases: 11. Here the CDR3 reads CASSHGAGGLGETQYF. CDR3 in DNA: TGTGCCAGCAGCCATGGTGCGGGAGGTCTTGGGGAGACCCAGTACTTC.

V usage is TRBV11-1 and J usage is TRBJ2-7; tentatively, D is TRBD1 (6 bases). The CDR3 runs to 13 residues. Trimming pared 8 bases from V and 0 bases from J, leaving 11 bases between. CDR1 is SGHAT and CDR2 is FQDESV in the germline V gene (reference sequence). For the CDR3, the DNA is TGTGCCAGCGCAGGGGACGTCTCCTACGAGCAGTACTTC. It encodes CASAGDVSYEQYF.

This chain uses TRBV4-1 with TRBJ2-1; TRBD2 aligns across 7 bases. V was clipped by 4 bases and J by 7 bases; unmatched bases: 13. This CDR3 has 16 amino acids. Germline V gives CDR1 MGHRA, CDR2 YSYEKL. CDR3 region: CASSLVPTAGWNEQFF. As DNA, the CDR3 is TGCGCCAGCAGCCTCGTACCCACAGCGGGGTGGAATGAGCAGTTCTTC.

The chain recombines TRBV11-2 with TRBJ1-1; no clear D gene. Trimming removed 6 bases from V and 1 base from J, with 6 bases in between. Germline CDR1 and CDR2: SGHAT and FQNNGV. The CDR3 loop spans 12 amino acids. CDR3 coding DNA: TGTGCCAGCAGTTCATGGAACACTGAAGCTTTCTTT. Translation gives CASSSWNTEAFF.

The J gene is TRBJ2-3, the V gene TRBV2; D unclear. The CDR3 is 13 amino acids. V was clipped by 4 bases and J by 4 bases, with 9 bases between them. The germline CDR1 and CDR2 sequences are SNHLY and FYNNEI. The CDR3 here is CASSVLAADTQYF. In nucleotides, the CDR3 is TGTGCCAGCAGTGTCTTGGCGGCAGATACGCAGTATTTT.

The chain combines TRBV4-3 with TRBJ1-6, with D tentatively TRBD1 (5 bases). Trimming stripped 3 bases from V and 0 bases from J, with 6 bases between. This CDR3 spans 15 amino acids. Looked up from germline, CDR1 is LGHNA and CDR2 is YSLEER. Here the CDR3 reads CASSQTVSYNSPLHF. The CDR3 bases are TGCGCCAGCAGCCAGACAGTCTCCTATAATTCACCCCTCCACTTT.